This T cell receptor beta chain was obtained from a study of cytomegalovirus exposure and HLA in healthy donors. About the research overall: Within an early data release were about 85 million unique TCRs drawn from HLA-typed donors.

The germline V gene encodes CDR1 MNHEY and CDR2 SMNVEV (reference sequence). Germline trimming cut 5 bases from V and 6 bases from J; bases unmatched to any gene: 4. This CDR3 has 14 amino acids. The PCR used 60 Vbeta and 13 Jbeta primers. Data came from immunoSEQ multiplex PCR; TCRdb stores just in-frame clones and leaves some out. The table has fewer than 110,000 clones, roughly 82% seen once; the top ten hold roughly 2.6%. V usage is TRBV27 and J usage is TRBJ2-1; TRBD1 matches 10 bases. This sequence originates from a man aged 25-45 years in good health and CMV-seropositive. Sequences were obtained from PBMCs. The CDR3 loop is CASSPGTGVNEQFF. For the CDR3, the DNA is TGTGCCAGCAGTCCCGGGACAGGGGTCAATGAGCAGTTCTTC.